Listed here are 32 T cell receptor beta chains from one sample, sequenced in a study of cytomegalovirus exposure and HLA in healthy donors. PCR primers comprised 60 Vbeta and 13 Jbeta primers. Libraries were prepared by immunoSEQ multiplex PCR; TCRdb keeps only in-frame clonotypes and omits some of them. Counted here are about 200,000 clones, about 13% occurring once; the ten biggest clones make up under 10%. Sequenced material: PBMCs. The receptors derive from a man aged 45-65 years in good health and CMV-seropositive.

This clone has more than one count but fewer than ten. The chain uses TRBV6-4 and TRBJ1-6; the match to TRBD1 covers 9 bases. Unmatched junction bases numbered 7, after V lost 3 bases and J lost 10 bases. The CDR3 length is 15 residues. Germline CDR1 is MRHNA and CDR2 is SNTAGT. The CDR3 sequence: CASSESGTGRSPLHF. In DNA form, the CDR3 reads TGTGCCAGCAGTGAATCCGGGACAGGGAGGTCACCCCTCCACTTT.

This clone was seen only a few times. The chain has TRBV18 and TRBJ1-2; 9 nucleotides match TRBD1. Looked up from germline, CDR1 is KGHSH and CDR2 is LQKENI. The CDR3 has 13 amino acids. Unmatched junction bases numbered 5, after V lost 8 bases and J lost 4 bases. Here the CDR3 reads CASATGQGYGYTF. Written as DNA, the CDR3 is TGTGCCAGCGCGACGGGACAGGGCTATGGCTACACCTTC.

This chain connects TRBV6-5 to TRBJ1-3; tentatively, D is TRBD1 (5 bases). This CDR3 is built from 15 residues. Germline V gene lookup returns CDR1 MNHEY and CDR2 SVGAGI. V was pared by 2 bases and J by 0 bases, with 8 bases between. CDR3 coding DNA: TGTGCCAGCAGTTACACGACAGACTCTGGAAACACCATATATTTT. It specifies CASSYTTDSGNTIYF.

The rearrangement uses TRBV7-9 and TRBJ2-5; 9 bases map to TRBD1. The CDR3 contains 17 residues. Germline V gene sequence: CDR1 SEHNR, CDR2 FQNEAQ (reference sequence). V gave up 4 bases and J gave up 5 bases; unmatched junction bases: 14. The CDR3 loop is CASSSSFPGTGLETQYF. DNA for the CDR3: TGTGCCAGCAGCTCGTCTTTTCCCGGGACAGGGTTGGAGACCCAGTACTTC.

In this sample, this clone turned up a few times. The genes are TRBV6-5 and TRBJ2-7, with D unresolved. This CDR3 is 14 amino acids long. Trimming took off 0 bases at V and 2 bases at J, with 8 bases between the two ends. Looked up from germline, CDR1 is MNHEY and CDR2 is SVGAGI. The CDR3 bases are TGTGCCAGCAGTTACTCTGACGGAGCCTACGAGCAGTACGTC. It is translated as CASSYSDGAYEQYV.

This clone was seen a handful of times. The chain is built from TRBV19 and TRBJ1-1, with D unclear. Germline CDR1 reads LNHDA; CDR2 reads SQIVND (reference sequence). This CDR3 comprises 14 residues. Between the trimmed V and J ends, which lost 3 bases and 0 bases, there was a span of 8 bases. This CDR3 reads CASSMERVNTEAFF. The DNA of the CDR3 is TGTGCCAGTAGTATGGAACGGGTGAACACTGAAGCTTTCTTT.

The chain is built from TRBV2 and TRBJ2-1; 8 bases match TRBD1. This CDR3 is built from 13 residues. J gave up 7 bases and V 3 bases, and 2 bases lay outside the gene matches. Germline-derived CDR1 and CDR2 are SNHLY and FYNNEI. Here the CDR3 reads CASSDRQGNEQFF. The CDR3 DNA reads TGTGCCAGCAGTGACCGACAGGGGAATGAGCAGTTCTTC.

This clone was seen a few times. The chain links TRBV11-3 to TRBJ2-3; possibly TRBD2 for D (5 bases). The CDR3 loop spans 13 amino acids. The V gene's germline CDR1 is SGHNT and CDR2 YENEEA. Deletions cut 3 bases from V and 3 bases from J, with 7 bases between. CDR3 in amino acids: CASSFRGTDTQYF. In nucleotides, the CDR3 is TGTGCCAGCAGCTTTAGAGGGACAGATACGCAGTATTTT. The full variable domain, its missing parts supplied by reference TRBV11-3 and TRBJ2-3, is EAGVVQSPRYKIIEKKQPVAFWCNPISGHNTLYWYLQNLGQGPELLIRYENEEAVDDSQLPKDRFSAERLKGVDSTLKIQPAELGDSAVYLCASSFRGTDTQYFGPGTRLTVL.

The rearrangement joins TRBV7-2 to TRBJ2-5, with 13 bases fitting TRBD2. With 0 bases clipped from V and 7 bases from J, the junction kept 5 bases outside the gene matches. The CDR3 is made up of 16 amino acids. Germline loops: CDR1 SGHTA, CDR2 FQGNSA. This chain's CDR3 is CASSLALAGGLGTQYF. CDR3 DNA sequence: TGTGCCAGCAGCTTAGCACTAGCGGGGGGGCTGGGGACCCAGTACTTC.

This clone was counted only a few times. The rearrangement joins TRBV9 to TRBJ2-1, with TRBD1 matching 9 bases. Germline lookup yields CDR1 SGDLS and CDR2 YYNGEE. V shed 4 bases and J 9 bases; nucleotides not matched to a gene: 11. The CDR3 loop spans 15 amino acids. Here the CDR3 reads CASSLSGTGIGEQFF. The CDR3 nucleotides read TGTGCCAGCAGCCTGTCCGGGACAGGGATTGGTGAGCAGTTCTTC. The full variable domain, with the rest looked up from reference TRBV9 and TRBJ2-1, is DSGVTQTPKHLITATGQRVTLRCSPRSGDLSVYWYQQSLDQGLQFLIQYYNGEERAKGNILERFSAQQFPDLHSELNLSSLELGDSALYFCASSLSGTGIGEQFFGPGTRLTVL.

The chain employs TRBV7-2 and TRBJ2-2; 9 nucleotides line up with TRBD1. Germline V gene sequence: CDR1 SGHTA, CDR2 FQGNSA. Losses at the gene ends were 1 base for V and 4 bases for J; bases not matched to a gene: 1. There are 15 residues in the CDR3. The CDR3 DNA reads TGTGCCAGCAGCTTAGGGACAGGGGTCACCGGGGAGCTGTTTTTT. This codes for CASSLGTGVTGELFF.

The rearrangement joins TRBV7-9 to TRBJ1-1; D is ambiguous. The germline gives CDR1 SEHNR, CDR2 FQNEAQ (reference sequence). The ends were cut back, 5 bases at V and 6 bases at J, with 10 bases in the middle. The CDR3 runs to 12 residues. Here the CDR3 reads CASSRVSSEAFF. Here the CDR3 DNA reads TGTGCCAGCAGCCGAGTCTCCTCTGAAGCTTTCTTT.

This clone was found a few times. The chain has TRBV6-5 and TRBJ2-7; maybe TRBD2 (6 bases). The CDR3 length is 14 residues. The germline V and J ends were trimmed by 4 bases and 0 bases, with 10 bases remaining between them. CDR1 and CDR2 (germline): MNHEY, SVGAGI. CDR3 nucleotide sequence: TGTGCCAGCAGTTCCGCGGGGCTCTCCTACGAGCAGTACGTC. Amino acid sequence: CASSSAGLSYEQYV.

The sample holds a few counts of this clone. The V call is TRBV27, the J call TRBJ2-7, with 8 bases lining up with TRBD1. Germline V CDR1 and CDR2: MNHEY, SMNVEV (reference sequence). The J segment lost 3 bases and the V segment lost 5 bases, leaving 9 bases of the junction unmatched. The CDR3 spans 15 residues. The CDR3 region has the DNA TGTGCCAGCAGTCCGTCGGGGACAGGCATCTACGAGCAGTACGTC. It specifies CASSPSGTGIYEQYV.

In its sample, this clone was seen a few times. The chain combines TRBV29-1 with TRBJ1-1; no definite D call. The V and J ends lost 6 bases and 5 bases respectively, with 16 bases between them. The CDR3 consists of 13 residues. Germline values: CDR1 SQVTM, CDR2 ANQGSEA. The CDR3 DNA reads TGCAGCGTATACCGACGGAGTGGAACTGAAGCTTTCTTT. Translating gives CSVYRRSGTEAFF.

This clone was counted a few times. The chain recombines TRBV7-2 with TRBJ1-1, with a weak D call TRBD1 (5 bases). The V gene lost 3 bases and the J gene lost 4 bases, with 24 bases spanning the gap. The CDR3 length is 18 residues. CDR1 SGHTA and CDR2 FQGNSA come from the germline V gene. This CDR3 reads CASSFRRMRAPGGTEAFF. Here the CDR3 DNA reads TGTGCCAGCAGCTTTAGAAGAATGCGGGCTCCGGGGGGCACTGAAGCTTTCTTT.

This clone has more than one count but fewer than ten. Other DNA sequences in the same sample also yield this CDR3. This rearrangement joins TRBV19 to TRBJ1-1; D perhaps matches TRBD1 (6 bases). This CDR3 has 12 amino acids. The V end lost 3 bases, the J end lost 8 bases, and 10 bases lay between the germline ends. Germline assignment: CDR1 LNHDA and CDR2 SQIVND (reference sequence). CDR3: CASSMYREEAFF. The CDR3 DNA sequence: TGTGCCAGTAGTATGTACAGGGAGGAAGCTTTCTTT.

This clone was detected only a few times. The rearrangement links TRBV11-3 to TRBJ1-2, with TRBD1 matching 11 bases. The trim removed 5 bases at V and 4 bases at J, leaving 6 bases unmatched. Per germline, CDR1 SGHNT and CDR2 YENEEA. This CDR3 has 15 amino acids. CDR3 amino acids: CASSPGQGAFYGYTF. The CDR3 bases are TGTGCCAGCAGCCCCGGACAGGGGGCCTTCTATGGCTACACCTTC.

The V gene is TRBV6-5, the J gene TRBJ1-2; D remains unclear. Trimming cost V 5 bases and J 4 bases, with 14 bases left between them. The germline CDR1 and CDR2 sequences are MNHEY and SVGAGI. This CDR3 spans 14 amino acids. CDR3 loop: CASSTARPAYGYTF. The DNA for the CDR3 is TGTGCCAGCAGTACCGCTAGGCCAGCCTATGGCTACACCTTC.

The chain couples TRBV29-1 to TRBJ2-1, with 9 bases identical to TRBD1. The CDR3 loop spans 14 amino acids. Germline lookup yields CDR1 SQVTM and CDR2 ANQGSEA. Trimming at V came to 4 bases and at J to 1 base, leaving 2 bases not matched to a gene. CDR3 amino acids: CSVAGQGSYNEQFF. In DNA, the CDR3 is TGCAGCGTTGCGGGACAGGGATCCTACAATGAGCAGTTCTTC.

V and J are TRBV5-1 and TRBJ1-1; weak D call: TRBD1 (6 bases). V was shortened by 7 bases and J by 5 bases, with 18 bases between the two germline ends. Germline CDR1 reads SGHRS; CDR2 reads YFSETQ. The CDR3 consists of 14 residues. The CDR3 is CASRLQGRWTEAFF. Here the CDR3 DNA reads TGCGCCAGCCGATTACAGGGTAGGTGGACTGAAGCTTTCTTT.

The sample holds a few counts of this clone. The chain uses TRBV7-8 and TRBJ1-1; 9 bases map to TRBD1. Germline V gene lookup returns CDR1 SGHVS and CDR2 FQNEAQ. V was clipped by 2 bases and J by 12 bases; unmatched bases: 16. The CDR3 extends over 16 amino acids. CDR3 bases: TGTGCCAGCAGCTTAAGGAATCAACAGGGGGCGGGTACGACTTTCTTT. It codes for CASSLRNQQGAGTTFF.

The CDR3 nucleotides read TGCGCCAGCTCTGACAGACAGGGCGGTGAGCAGTTCTTC. It specifies CASSDRQGGEQFF. The chain recombines TRBV10-1 with TRBJ2-1, with 7 bases identical to TRBD1. The CDR3 covers 13 residues. After removal of 8 bases from V and 9 bases from J, the junction contained 10 bases not matched to a gene. Germline assignment: CDR1 WNHNN and CDR2 SYGVQD (reference sequence).

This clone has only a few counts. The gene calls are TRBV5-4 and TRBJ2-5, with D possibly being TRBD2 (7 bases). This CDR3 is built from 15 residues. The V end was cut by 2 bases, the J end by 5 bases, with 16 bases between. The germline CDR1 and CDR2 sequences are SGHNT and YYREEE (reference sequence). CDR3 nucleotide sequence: TGTGCCAGCAGCTTTGGAGGGGGGGCCGAGGAGACCCAGTACTTC. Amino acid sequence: CASSFGGGAEETQYF.

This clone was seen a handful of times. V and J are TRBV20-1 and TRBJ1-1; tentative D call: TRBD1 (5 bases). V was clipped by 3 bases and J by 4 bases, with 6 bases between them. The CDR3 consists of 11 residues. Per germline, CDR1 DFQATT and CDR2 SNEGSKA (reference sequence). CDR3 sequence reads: CSASRGTEAFF. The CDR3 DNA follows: TGCAGTGCTAGTAGGGGCACTGAAGCTTTCTTT.

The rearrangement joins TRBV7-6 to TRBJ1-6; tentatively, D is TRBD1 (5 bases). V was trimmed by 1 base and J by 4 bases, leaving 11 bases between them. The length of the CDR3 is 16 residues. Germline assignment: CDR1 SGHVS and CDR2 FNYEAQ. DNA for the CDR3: TGTGCCAGCAGCTTAGATGAAGGGGAATATAATTCACCCCTCCACTTT. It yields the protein CASSLDEGEYNSPLHF.

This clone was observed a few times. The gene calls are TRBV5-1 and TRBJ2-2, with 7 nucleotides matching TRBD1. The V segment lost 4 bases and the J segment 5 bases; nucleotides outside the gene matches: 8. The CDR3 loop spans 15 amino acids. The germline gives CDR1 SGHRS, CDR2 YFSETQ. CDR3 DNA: TGCGCCAGCAGCGGAACCACAGGGGATACCGGGGAGCTGTTTTTT. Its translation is CASSGTTGDTGELFF.

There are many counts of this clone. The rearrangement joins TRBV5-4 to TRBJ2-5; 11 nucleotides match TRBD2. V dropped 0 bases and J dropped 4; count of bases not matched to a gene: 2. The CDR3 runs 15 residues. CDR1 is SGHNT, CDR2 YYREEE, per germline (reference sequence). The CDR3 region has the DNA TGTGCCAGCAGCTTGGGAACTAGCGGGGGAGAGACCCAGTACTTC. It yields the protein CASSLGTSGGETQYF.

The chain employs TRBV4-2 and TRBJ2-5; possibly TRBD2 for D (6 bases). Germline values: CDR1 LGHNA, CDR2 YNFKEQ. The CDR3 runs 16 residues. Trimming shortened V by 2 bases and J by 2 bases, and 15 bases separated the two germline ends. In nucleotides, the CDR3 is TGTGCCAGCAGCCAATCGGGCGGGGCACATCAAGAGACCCAGTACTTC. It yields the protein CASSQSGGAHQETQYF.

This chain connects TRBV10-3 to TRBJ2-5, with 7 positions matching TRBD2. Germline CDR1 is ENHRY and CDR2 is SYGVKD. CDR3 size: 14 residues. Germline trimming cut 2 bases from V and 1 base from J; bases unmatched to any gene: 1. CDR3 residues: CAISEPGGQETQYF. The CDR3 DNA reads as TGTGCCATCAGTGAGCCGGGGGGCCAAGAGACCCAGTACTTC.

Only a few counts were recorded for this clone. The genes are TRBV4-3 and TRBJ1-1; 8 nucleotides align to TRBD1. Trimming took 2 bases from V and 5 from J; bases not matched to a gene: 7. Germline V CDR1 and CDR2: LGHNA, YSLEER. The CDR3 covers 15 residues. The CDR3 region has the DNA TGCGCCAGCAGCCAACGGACAGGGAGTAGAACTGAAGCTTTCTTT. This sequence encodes CASSQRTGSRTEAFF.

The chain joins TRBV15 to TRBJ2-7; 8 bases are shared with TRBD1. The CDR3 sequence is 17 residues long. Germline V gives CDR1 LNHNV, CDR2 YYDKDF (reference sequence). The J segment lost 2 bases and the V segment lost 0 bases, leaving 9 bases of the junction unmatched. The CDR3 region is CATSRDQGTGRTYEQYF. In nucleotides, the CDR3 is TGTGCCACCAGCAGAGATCAGGGGACAGGACGAACCTACGAGCAGTACTTC.